This T cell receptor beta chain appears in the sequencing data of a study of cytomegalovirus exposure and HLA in healthy donors (dated by TCRdb to about 2017). For the study in its entirety: According to an earlier analysis of 450 to 650 of the donors, roughly 180 million T cells yielded 120 million or so unique TCR beta sequences and about 300 Gb of sequence data. Approximately 310 gigabases of sequencing data and tens of millions of unique TCR sequences were included in an early release covering roughly 600 HLA-typed donors. Of the 398 genotyped donors, less than 85% were placed in the genetic ancestry cluster associated with self-reported Caucasian donors. The study aimed to test whether signatures of past pathogen exposure could be identified by cataloging public T cell receptors. The study used immunosequencing to profile the T cell repertoires of 666 subjects and linked those repertoires to cytomegalovirus serostatus. A separate validation cohort of 100 to 150 different subjects was used in addition to the roughly 620-subject first cohort. To predict cytomegalovirus infection status, the study combined high-throughput TCR immunosequencing, statistical association of individual TCRs with disease status, and machine learning. A later analysis re-examined previously published TCR beta repertoires from more than 550 donors and added high-resolution HLA genotyping to investigate patterns of TCR occurrence. In the later analysis, no new phenotypic data were used to find candidate immune exposures; instead, reliance was placed on TCR beta sequences and their occurrence across donors. In an earlier analysis of roughly 600 of the donors, high-throughput TCR beta sequencing was used to judge whether each TCR beta V gene segment behaved as functional or pseudogenic. Donor age, sex, ethnicity and CMV serostatus were collected together with the repertoire data. A later genetic analysis took genome-wide SNP genotypes for about three fifths of the roughly 670 donors and used that subset as a discovery cohort. Every repertoire in the discovery cohort had been generated on one and the same sequencing platform. Class I and class II HLA loci were covered by the typing at four-digit resolution. Typing coverage varied by locus: 629-630 donors for A, B, C, DRB1 and DQB1; roughly 510 for DQA1; more than 600 for DPA1; fewer than 480 for DPB1. Five DR-DQ haplotypes were treated as single units for association and clustering because of strong linkage in the cohort. Among some 410 genotyped donors of the cohort, an average of about 240,000 unique TCR beta nucleotide sequences was sequenced per donor, of which about 18% were non-productive.

The research as a whole found: A few of the identified cytomegalovirus-associated TCR beta chains were confirmed in vitro to be specific for cytomegalovirus antigens. Most CMV-associated TCR beta chains appeared to be HLA-restricted in a later analysis, and the HLA associations seemed to be driven largely by CMV exposure. According to the authors, the approach could potentially be generalized to other disease states and immunological phenotypes. Strong co-occurrence of HLA alleles, especially DR and DQ, made assigning TCR associations to individual alleles difficult. Because HLA typing was unavailable for some donors at each locus, only the typed subset was used in association tests. Most TCR sequences were seen in very few donors, while some public TCRs were found in many individuals. A further reported finding was that TCR beta sequences accurately predicted the HLA-A and HLA-B alleles for most subjects in the first cohort. In a later genetic analysis, fewer N-insertions in productive TCRs were reported among donors in an Asian-associated ancestry cluster than the roughly 710-donor mean. CMV serostatus was the only immune exposure information available for the cohort. Compared with equally common non-associated chains, HLA-associated TCR beta chains in a later analysis were more clonally expanded and had lower generation probabilities. Some IMGT-functional V segments, including TRBV6-2 and TRBV6-3, could not be told apart with the 87-base-pair reads, so those segments were excluded. Because counts were too low, about 17 rarely observed V segments, including chromosome 9 orphons, were excluded from the earlier analysis of some 590 of the donors. An association between a missense DCLRE1C variant and V-gene and J-gene trimming of TCR beta chains was found in a later genetic analysis and replicated in an independent cohort. Several of the top co-occurrence clusters appeared to be linked to parvovirus B19, influenza, CMV and Epstein-Barr virus, according to a later analysis. The presence/absence analyses assumed that sequencing depth was roughly uniform across donors, and that assumption may not be true. An earlier analysis of around 600 of the donors showed that most TCR beta V segments appeared in productive rearrangements either about 87% or about 30% of the time, which broadly matched IMGT annotations. In a later analysis, 16,951 TCR beta sequences were associated with specific HLA alleles at a false discovery rate of 0.05. In both the original and validation cohorts, the classifier was reported to diagnose cytomegalovirus status with high specificity and sensitivity. The study gave a list of over 150 TCR beta chains associated with cytomegalovirus. A later analysis found that TCR association rates varied across HLA loci, with DRB1 alleles showing the most associated TCRs and HLA-C alleles the fewest. The sequencing pipeline was judged likely to have produced a cluster of highly shared sequence variants as a technical artifact. Only TCR beta chains were sequenced in this cohort, and the absence of alpha or paired-chain data limited detectable features. Linkage disequilibrium might explain the correlated functional status among segregating V segments, but an unknown experimental factor could not be excluded.

The cohort comprised hundreds of healthy bone marrow donors. At the time of sampling, all cohort members were nominally healthy, though unrecorded immune exposures were likely present. The donor was CMV seronegative and was included in the group of a few hundred seronegative cohort members. Each donor provided a peripheral blood sample, and peripheral blood mononuclear cells were used for TCR beta sequencing. The Qiagen DNeasy Blood Extraction Kit was used to extract genomic DNA from the blood cell samples. Comment on this clone: Which antigen it targets is not known.

The library was prepared using the immunoSEQ multiplex PCR assay. For the multiplex PCR, a mixture combining 60 forward primers for TCR Vbeta segments and 13 reverse primers for TCR Jbeta segments was used. The CDR3 region of rearranged TCR beta genes was amplified from genomic DNA by a multiplex PCR assay. Amplified TCR beta libraries were sequenced as 87-base-pair reads on the Illumina HiSeq System. The study's processing was this. Across the 500 to 750 repertoires, a later analysis counted 78 million or so unique TCR beta chains, around 11 million of which were shared by at least two donors. Raw reads were error-corrected and collapsed into unique sequences by a nearest-neighbor algorithm in which closely related sequences were merged to remove PCR and sequencing errors. V, D and J gene segments were assigned by aligning CDR3 sequences to IMGT reference sequences. For a sequence to be retained, a match of at least six nucleotides to both a V gene segment and a J gene segment was required. A rearrangement counted as productive if the CDR3 had no stop codons and remained in frame with V and J, and every other rearrangement counted as non-productive. Following IMGT convention, CDR3 was defined as the stretch from the second conserved V-encoded cysteine up to the conserved J-encoded phenylalanine. In an earlier analysis of more than 550 of the donors, sequences lacking an unambiguous match to a single V gene segment were excluded. An earlier analysis of approximately 590 of the donors called V segments functional above 56.7% productive rearrangements and segregating when the between-donor standard deviation exceeded 5%. To diagnose cytomegalovirus status from the catalog of TCR beta chain sequences, a statistical classification framework was built. V and J gene assignment, in a later analysis, came from comparing TCR nucleotide sequences with IMGT/GENE-DB human TR gene sequences. Using the TCRdist pipeline, a later analysis assigned CDR3 sequences along with most-parsimonious VDJ recombination scenarios. In a later analysis, every TCR beta chain was defined by the combination of its CDR3 amino acid sequence and its V-gene family, and reads without a unique V-gene family were dropped. As a way to deal with suspected cross-contamination and a sequencing artifact, a later analysis dropped nearly 600 nucleotide sequences that were highly shared and had low generation probability. In a later analysis, a clonal expansion index was calculated for each public chain from normalized within-repertoire ranks of inferred template counts. Generation probabilities in a later analysis came from a VDJ recombination model fitted to out-of-frame rearrangements, and those results were checked against IGoR. In a later analysis, TCR-TCR, TCR-HLA and TCR-CMV co-occurrence was scored with hypergeometric tests, and a repertoire-size bias correction was applied to TCR pairs. False discovery rates were estimated in a later analysis by permuting HLA or CMV assignments 20 times. A later analysis grouped co-occurring TCRs with DBSCAN, adding TCRdist sequence similarity when clustering within HLA-allele-positive subsets. Co-occurrence clustering excluded repertoires with fewer than 30,000 or more than 120,000 public chains, plus five with anomalous nucleotide sharing. The immuneACCESS repertoire file appears here via TCRdb, limited to in-frame rearrangements. These files lack a portion of the clones; in checked studies, under half of the deficit traces to unresolved V genes, and the cause of the others is not known. D and trimming come from the DNA, and the V and J calls and clone size come from that table. The sample's clone listing holds approximately 120,000 clones. Together, the top ten hold 2.5% to 3% of the sample.

The CDR3 measures 13 amino acids from cysteine to phenylalanine. The DNA shown is the 39-base CDR3, in frame from base 1. From a lookup of the germline V gene (reference sequence), CDR1 and CDR2 are MNHEY and SMNVEV. V loses 3 bases, J loses 4 bases, and the germline ends lie 9 bases apart. The rearranged chain carries TRBV27 and TRBJ1-2, with no confidently assigned D gene. The receptor's source is a man aged 30 to 45 in good health and CMV-seronegative. Material: PBMCs. The bases read TGTGCCAGCAGTTTGACGGGAAGCTATGGCTACACCTTC. This gives the protein CASSLTGSYGYTF.